The T cell receptor beta chain described here comes from a study of T cell responses to AZD1222 COVID-19 vaccine. For the study at large: Second-dose groups at about 4 or about 12 weeks were pooled.

This CDR3 contains 13 residues. Losses at the gene ends were 8 bases for V and 1 base for J; bases not matched to a gene: 5. Per germline, CDR1 MNHEY and CDR2 SVGAGI. Here immunoSEQ multiplex PCR was the method, and the copy in TCRdb shows in-frame clones only, minus some. The table records 150,000 to 200,000 clones, about nine tenths of them present only once. The V and J genes are TRBV6-5 and TRBJ2-7; TRBD1 agrees at 7 bases. The clonotype originates from an adult in good health. The sequenced sample was peripheral blood, obtained on day 0 of AZD1222 vaccination. DNA for the CDR3: TGTGCCAGCGGAGAGACAGGGTCCTACGAGCAGTACTTC. Protein sequence: CASGETGSYEQYF.